This section outlines one TCR beta chain sequence together with its context. Its antigen is unknown. The data derive from a study of T-cell reconstitution after alpha-beta-depleted transplantation in children. Study outcomes and limitations: Two months or so post-transplant, alpha-beta T cells reportedly derived from several hundred expanded graft clones.

V was clipped by 6 bases and J by 6 bases; unmatched bases: 14. CDR3 size: 17 residues. Preparation of the TCRbeta library used unique molecular identifiers. TCRdb ran MiXCR on the PCR reads and lists one entry per CDR3 protein. The data contain about a million distinct CDR3 sequences, roughly 29% of them singletons. The chain uses TRBV12-3 or TRBV12-4 and TRBJ1-6, with 7 bases fitting TRBD1. The origin of this receptor is a boy under two years old who had a stem cell transplant for SCID, so the T cells may come from the graft donor. The sequences come from PBMCs, mostly from graft donor cells, collected 360 days after TCRalphabeta/CD19-depleted stem cell transplant. CDR3 loop: CASSTHGQVRGNSPLHF. The CDR3 DNA reads as TGTGCCAGCAGCACTCACGGACAGGTTCGGGGTAATTCACCCCTCCACTTT.